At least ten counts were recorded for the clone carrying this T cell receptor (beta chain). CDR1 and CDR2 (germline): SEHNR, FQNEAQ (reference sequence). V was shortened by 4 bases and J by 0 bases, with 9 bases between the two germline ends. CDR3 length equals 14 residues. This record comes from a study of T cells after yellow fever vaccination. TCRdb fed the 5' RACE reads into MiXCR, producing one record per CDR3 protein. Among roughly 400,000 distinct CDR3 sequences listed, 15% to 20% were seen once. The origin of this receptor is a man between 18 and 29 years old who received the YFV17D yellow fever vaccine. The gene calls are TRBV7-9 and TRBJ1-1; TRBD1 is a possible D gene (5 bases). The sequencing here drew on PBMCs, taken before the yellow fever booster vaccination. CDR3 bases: TGTGCCAGCAGCTGGTGGGGACTGAACACTGAAGCTTTCTTT. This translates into CASSWWGLNTEAFF.